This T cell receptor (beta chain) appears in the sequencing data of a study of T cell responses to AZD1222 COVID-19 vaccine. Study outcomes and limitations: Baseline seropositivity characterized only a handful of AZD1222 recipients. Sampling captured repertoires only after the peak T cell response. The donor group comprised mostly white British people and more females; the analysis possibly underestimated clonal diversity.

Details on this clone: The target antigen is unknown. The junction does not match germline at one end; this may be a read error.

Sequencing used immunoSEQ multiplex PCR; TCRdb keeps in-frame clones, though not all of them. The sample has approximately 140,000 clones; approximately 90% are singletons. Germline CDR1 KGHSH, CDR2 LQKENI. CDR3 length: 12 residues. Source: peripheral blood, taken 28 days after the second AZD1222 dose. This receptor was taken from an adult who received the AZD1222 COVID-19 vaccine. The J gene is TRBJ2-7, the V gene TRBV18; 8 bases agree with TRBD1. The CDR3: CASSPQGDEQYF. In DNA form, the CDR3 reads TGTGCCAGCTCCCCACAGGGGGACGAGCAGTACTTC. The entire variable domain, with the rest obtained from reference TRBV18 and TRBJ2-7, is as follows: NAGVMQNPRHLVRRRGQEARLRCSPMKGHSHVYWYRQLPEEGLKFMVYLQKENIIDESGMPKERFSAEFPKEGPSILRIQQVVRGDSAAYFCASSPQGDEQYFGPGTRLTVT.